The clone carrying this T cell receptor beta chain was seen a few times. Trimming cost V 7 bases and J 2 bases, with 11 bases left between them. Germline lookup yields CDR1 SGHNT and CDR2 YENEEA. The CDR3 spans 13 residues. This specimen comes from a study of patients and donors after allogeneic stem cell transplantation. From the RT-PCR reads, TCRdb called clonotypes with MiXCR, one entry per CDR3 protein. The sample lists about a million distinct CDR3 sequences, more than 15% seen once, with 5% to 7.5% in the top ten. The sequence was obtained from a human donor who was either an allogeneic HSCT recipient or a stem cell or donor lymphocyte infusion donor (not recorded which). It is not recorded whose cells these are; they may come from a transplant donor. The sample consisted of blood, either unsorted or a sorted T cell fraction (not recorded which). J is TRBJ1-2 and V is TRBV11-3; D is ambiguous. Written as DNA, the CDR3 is TGTGCCAGCACCCTTGGAGGGAACTATGGCTACACCTTC. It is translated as CASTLGGNYGYTF.